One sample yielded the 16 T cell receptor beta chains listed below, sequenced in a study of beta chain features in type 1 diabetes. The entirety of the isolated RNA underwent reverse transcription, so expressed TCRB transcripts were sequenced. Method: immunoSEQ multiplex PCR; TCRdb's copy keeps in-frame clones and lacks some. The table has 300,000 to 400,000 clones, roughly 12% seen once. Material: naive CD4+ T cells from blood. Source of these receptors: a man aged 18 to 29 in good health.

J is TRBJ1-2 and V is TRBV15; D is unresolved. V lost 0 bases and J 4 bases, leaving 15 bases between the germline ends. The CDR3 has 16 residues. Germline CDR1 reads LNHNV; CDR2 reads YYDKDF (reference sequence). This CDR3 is CATSRDLNSPFYGYTF. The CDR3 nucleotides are TGTGCCACCAGCAGAGATCTCAACAGCCCCTTCTATGGCTACACCTTC.

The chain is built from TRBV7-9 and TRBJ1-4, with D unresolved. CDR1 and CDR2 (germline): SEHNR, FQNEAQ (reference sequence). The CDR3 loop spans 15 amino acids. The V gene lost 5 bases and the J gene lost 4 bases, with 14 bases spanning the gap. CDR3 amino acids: CASSPGRAGNEKLFF. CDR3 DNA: TGTGCCAGCAGCCCTGGGAGGGCGGGTAATGAAAAACTGTTTTTT.

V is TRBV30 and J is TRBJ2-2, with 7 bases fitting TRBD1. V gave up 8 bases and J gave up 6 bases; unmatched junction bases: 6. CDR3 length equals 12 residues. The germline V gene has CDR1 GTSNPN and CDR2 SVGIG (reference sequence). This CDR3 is CAGFQGAGELFF. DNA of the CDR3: TGTGCCGGCTTTCAGGGGGCCGGGGAGCTGTTTTTT.

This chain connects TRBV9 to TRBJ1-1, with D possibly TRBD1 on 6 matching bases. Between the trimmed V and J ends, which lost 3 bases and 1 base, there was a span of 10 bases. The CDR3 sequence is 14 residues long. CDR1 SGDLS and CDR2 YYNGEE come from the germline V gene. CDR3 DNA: TGTGCCAGCAGCGGTCGCAGGGGGAACACTGAAGCTTTCTTT. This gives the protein CASSGRRGNTEAFF.

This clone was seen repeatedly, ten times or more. The CDR3 DNA sequence: TGTGCCAGCACGCCAGGGGGGACAGTAGAGACCCAGTACTTC. Its translation is CASTPGGTVETQYF. V and J are TRBV7-2 and TRBJ2-5, with a possible D match to TRBD1 (7 bases). This CDR3 has 14 amino acids. In germline, CDR1 is SGHTA, CDR2 FQGNSA. The V gene lost 7 bases and the J gene lost 4 bases, with 16 bases spanning the gap.

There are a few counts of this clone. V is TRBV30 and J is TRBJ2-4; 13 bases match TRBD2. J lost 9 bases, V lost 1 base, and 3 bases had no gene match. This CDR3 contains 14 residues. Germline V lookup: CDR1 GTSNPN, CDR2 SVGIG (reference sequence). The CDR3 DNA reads TGTGCCTGGAGTGGGACTAGCGGGAGAGGCATTCAGTACTTC. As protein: CAWSGTSGRGIQYF.

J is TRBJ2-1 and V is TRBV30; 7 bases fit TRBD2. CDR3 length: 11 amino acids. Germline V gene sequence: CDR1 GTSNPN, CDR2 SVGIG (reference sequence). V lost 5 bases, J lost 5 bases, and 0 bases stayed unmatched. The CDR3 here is CAWRGDNEQFF. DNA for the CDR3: TGTGCCTGGCGGGGGGACAATGAGCAGTTCTTC.

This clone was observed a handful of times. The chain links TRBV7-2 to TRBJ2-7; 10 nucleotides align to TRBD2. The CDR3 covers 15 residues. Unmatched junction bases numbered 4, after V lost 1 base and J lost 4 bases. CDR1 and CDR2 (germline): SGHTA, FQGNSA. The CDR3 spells CASSLVLAGDYEQYF. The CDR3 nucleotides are TGTGCCAGCAGCTTAGTGCTAGCGGGGGATTACGAGCAGTACTTC.

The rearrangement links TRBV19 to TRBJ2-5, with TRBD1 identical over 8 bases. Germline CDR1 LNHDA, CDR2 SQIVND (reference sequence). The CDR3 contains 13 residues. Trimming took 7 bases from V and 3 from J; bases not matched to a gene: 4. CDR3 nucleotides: TGTGCCAGTACCAAGGACAGGGAAGAGACCCAGTACTTC. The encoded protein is CASTKDREETQYF.

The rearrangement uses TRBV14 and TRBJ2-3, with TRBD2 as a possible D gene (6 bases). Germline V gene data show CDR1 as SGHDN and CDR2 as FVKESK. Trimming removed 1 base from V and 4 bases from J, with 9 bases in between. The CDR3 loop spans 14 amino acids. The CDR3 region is CASSQGTGADTQYF. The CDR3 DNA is TGTGCCAGCAGCCAAGGGACGGGGGCAGATACGCAGTATTTT.

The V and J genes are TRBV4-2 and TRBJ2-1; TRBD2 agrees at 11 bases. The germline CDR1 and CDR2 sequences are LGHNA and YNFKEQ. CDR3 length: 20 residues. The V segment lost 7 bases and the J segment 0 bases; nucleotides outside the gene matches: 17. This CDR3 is CASTTTPGTSGRSSYNEQFF. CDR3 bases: TGTGCCAGCACCACGACCCCCGGGACTAGCGGAAGGAGCTCCTACAATGAGCAGTTCTTC.

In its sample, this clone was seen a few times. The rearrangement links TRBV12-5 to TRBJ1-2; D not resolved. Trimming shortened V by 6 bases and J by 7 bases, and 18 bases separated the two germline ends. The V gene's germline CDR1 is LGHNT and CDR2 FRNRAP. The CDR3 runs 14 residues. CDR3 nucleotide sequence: TGTGCTAGTGGCCGCGGGGTAGGGCTTGGTGGCTACACCTTC. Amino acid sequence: CASGRGVGLGGYTF.

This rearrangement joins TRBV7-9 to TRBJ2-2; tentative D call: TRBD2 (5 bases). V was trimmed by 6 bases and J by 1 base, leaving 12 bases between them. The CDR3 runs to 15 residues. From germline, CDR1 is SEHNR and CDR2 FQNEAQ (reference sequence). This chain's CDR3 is CASRRTSLNTGELFF. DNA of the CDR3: TGTGCCAGCAGGAGGACTTCCTTGAACACCGGGGAGCTGTTTTTT.

The CDR3 region is CASSLKGDLPQHF. The CDR3 coding sequence is TGTGCCAGCAGCTTAAAGGGGGACCTGCCCCAGCATTTT. J is TRBJ1-5 and V is TRBV7-2, with a weak D call TRBD1 (6 bases). This CDR3 has 13 residues. From germline, CDR1 is SGHTA and CDR2 FQGNSA. Trimming pared 2 bases from V and 9 bases from J, leaving 11 bases between.

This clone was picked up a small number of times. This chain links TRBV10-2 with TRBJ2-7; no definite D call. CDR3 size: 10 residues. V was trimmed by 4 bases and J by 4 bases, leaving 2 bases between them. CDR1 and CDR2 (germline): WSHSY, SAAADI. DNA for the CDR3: TGCGCCAGCAGTGCGTACGAGCAGTACTTC. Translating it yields CASSAYEQYF.

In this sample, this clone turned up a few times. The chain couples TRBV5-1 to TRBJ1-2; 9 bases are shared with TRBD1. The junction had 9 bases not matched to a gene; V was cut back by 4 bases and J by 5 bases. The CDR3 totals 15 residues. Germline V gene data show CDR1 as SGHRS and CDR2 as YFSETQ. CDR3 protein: CASSQQQGAMYGYTF. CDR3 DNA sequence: TGCGCCAGCAGCCAACAACAGGGGGCCATGTATGGCTACACCTTC.